These 22 T cell receptor beta chains came from one sample sequenced in a study of T cell changes during pregnancy in multiple sclerosis. Using immunoSEQ multiplex PCR, the repertoire was profiled, and TCRdb retains in-frame clones only, with some absent. The sample consists of 88,000 or so clones, just over 90% of them appearing once. This sample comprised peripheral blood, obtained before pregnancy. These TCRs come from a female donor with multiple sclerosis, enrolled in a pregnancy study.

The sample holds a few counts of this clone. This chain connects TRBV2 to TRBJ2-2, with 8 bases fitting TRBD1. This CDR3 contains 14 residues. In germline, CDR1 is SNHLY, CDR2 FYNNEI. V shed 6 bases and J 6 bases; nucleotides not matched to a gene: 6. CDR3 nucleotides: TGTGCCAGCAGCGTTGACAGGGGATCCGGGGAGCTGTTTTTT. This translates into CASSVDRGSGELFF.

The chain couples TRBV29-1 to TRBJ2-7; maybe TRBD1 (6 bases). In germline, CDR1 is SQVTM, CDR2 ANQGSEA. The CDR3 contains 13 residues. V was pared by 6 bases and J by 5 bases, with 17 bases between. In nucleotides, the CDR3 is TGCAGCGTCTCAGGGGTCTCGGCGCACGAGCAGTACTTC. Translating it yields CSVSGVSAHEQYF.

The chain employs TRBV6-5 and TRBJ2-7, with D possibly TRBD2 on 7 matching bases. The CDR3 sequence is 15 residues long. The V gene lost 6 bases and the J gene lost 2 bases, with 17 bases spanning the gap. Per germline, CDR1 MNHEY and CDR2 SVGAGI. CDR3 DNA: TGTGCCAGCAGCGGGGAGAGGGGGGGAACCTACGAGCAGTACTTC. This translates into CASSGERGGTYEQYF.

The chain employs TRBV2 and TRBJ2-7; D is unclear. The CDR3 covers 11 residues. Germline CDR1 is SNHLY and CDR2 is FYNNEI. V lost 10 bases and J lost 6, with 13 bases in between. This CDR3 is CATAYGSEQYF. Written as DNA, the CDR3 is TGTGCCACGGCGTACGGGTCCGAGCAGTACTTC. The full variable domain, rest sourced from reference TRBV2 and TRBJ2-7, is EPEVTQTPSHQVTQMGQEVILRCVPISNHLYFYWYRQILGQKVEFLVSFYNNEISEKSEIFDDQFSVERPDGSNFTLKIRSTKLEDSAMYFCATAYGSEQYFGPGTRLTVT.

V and J are TRBV5-1 and TRBJ2-2; D may be TRBD2 (6 bases). V lost 0 bases and J 1 base, leaving 7 bases between the germline ends. In germline, CDR1 is SGHRS, CDR2 YFSETQ. The CDR3 spans 15 residues. The DNA of the CDR3 is TGCGCCAGCAGCTTGGCCGGGGGGAACACCGGGGAGCTGTTTTTT. It translates to CASSLAGGNTGELFF.

V is TRBV18 and J is TRBJ1-2; 7 nucleotides match TRBD1. This CDR3 has 14 amino acids. V lost 1 base, J lost 6 bases, and 5 bases stayed unmatched. Germline lookup yields CDR1 KGHSH and CDR2 LQKENI. CDR3 bases: TGTGCCAGCTCACCACGGGGACAGAGCAATGGCTACACCTTC. Translating gives CASSPRGQSNGYTF. The full variable domain, rest sourced from reference TRBV18 and TRBJ1-2, is NAGVMQNPRHLVRRRGQEARLRCSPMKGHSHVYWYRQLPEEGLKFMVYLQKENIIDESGMPKERFSAEFPKEGPSILRIQQVVRGDSAAYFCASSPRGQSNGYTFGSGTRLTVV.

V gene TRBV6-1 combines with J gene TRBJ1-5, with 7 positions matching TRBD1. From germline, CDR1 is MNHNS and CDR2 SASEGT. J gave up 6 bases and V 5 bases, and 4 bases lay outside the gene matches. This CDR3 is built from 13 residues. The CDR3: CASSRQGSQPQHF. CDR3 DNA sequence: TGTGCCAGCAGTAGACAGGGTAGTCAGCCCCAGCATTTT.

This chain connects TRBV27 to TRBJ1-5, with 8 bases aligning to TRBD1. Germline values: CDR1 MNHEY, CDR2 SMNVEV (reference sequence). V shed 3 bases, J shed 7 bases, and the junction held 8 bases outside the gene matches. The CDR3 contains 15 residues. This CDR3 is CASSFSTGASQPQHF. CDR3 bases: TGTGCCAGCAGTTTTTCGACAGGGGCTAGCCAGCCCCAGCATTTT.

This clone was detected only once. The chain employs TRBV6-5 and TRBJ2-3; D perhaps matches TRBD1 (6 bases). Trimming took 11 bases from V and 1 from J, leaving 13 bases between them. The CDR3 totals 13 residues. Germline CDR1 reads MNHEY; CDR2 reads SVGAGI. The CDR3 nucleotides read TGTGCCGTACAGGGCGATGGCACAGATACGCAGTATTTT. It specifies CAVQGDGTDTQYF.

The CDR3 DNA reads as TGCGCCAGCAGCTTAGGACAGGGTATGGAGACCCAGTACTTC. Encoded protein: CASSLGQGMETQYF. The rearrangement joins TRBV5-1 to TRBJ2-5; TRBD1 agrees at 8 bases. Germline V gene sequence: CDR1 SGHRS, CDR2 YFSETQ. V was clipped by 2 bases and J by 5 bases; unmatched bases: 5. This CDR3 comprises 14 residues.

This clone came up once. The chain carries TRBV5-1 and TRBJ2-5; D might be TRBD2 (7 bases). This CDR3 has 14 residues. Per the germline V gene, CDR1 is SGHRS and CDR2 is YFSETQ. V lost 2 bases to trimming and J lost 4 bases, with 12 bases between them. The CDR3 protein is CASSFRGAGETQYF. The CDR3 DNA reads as TGCGCCAGCAGCTTCCGGGGGGCAGGAGAGACCCAGTACTTC.

The genes are TRBV2 and TRBJ2-7, with a weak D call TRBD1 (5 bases). The CDR3 is 14 amino acids. The V gene's germline CDR1 is SNHLY and CDR2 FYNNEI. V was trimmed by 3 bases and J by 3 bases, leaving 12 bases between them. The CDR3 loop reads CASSDSGKVYEQYF. CDR3 nucleotides: TGTGCCAGCAGTGACTCAGGGAAAGTCTACGAGCAGTACTTC.

The rearrangement links TRBV11-2 to TRBJ1-3; D perhaps matches TRBD1 (5 bases). V was shortened by 5 bases and J by 5 bases, with 16 bases between the two germline ends. CDR3 length equals 15 residues. CDR1 is SGHAT and CDR2 is FQNNGV in the germline V gene. The CDR3 DNA follows: TGTGCCAGCAGCCCGCGACAGTACGACCGAAACACCATATATTTT. Its protein product is CASSPRQYDRNTIYF.

This chain links TRBV5-5 with TRBJ2-7, with D perhaps TRBD2 (6 bases). The CDR3 is 15 amino acids. V was shortened by 2 bases and J by 0 bases, with 12 bases between the two germline ends. Germline loops: CDR1 SGHKS, CDR2 YYEKEE (reference sequence). CDR3 loop: CASSFVRGGSYEQYF. In DNA, the CDR3 is TGTGCCAGCAGCTTTGTTAGGGGAGGCTCCTACGAGCAGTACTTC.

This chain uses TRBV5-8 with TRBJ2-7; perhaps TRBD2 as D (6 bases). The CDR3 has 16 amino acids. The ends were cut back, 4 bases at V and 3 bases at J, with 20 bases in the middle. Germline assignment: CDR1 SGHTS and CDR2 YDEGEE. CDR3 amino acids: CASSRPGDNSYYEQYF. The CDR3 bases are TGTGCCAGCAGCCGGCCGGGGGATAATTCTTACTACGAGCAGTACTTC.

This chain joins TRBV5-1 and TRBJ2-5; TRBD2 matches 7 bases. CDR3 length: 17 amino acids. Germline V CDR1 and CDR2: SGHRS, YFSETQ. V gave up 2 bases and J gave up 5 bases; unmatched junction bases: 15. In nucleotides, the CDR3 is TGCGCCAGCAGCTTCGTTGGTCTCGCCGGGGAGGGGGAGACCCAGTACTTC. Its translation: CASSFVGLAGEGETQYF.

The CDR3 coding sequence is TGCGCCAGCAGCTTGGGGTCAGAAGGAAACACCATATATTTT. This gives the protein CASSLGSEGNTIYF. The chain joins TRBV5-1 to TRBJ1-3; the D is unclear. V was shortened by 0 bases and J by 4 bases, with 8 bases between the two germline ends. The V gene's germline CDR1 is SGHRS and CDR2 YFSETQ. CDR3 length: 14 residues.

The J gene is TRBJ1-4, the V gene TRBV5-8; tentative D call: TRBD1 (6 bases). V was clipped by 0 bases and J by 5 bases, with 11 bases between them. CDR3 size: 15 residues. Germline values: CDR1 SGHTS, CDR2 YDEGEE. CDR3 sequence (DNA): TGTGCCAGCAGCTTGGGACAGAGGGGGAATGAAAAACTGTTTTTT. This gives the protein CASSLGQRGNEKLFF.

This clone was seen only once. The V call is TRBV7-9, the J call TRBJ2-6; D is perhaps TRBD1 (6 bases). V was clipped by 4 bases and J by 1 base, with 11 bases between them. Germline V gives CDR1 SEHNR, CDR2 FQNEAQ (reference sequence). CDR3 length: 16 residues. The CDR3 coding sequence is TGTGCCAGCAGCTCATTTAGGGGGTCTGGGGCCAACGTCCTGACTTTC. Translating gives CASSSFRGSGANVLTF.

V is TRBV7-6 and J is TRBJ1-5; tentatively, D is TRBD1 (5 bases). The germline V gene has CDR1 SGHVS and CDR2 FNYEAQ. Trimming took off 5 bases at V and 6 bases at J, with 14 bases between the two ends. This CDR3 contains 14 residues. CDR3 DNA sequence: TGTGCCAGCAGCGACCGGGGGTGGTCTCAGCCCCAGCATTTT. As protein: CASSDRGWSQPQHF.

The rearrangement links TRBV7-2 to TRBJ1-5; 7 bases match TRBD1. This CDR3 comprises 13 residues. With V trimmed by 4 bases and J by 5 bases, 2 bases remained unmatched. Germline V gene data show CDR1 as SGHTA and CDR2 as FQGNSA. As DNA, the CDR3 is TGTGCCAGCAGCTCCACAGGGGATCAGCCCCAGCATTTT. Protein product: CASSSTGDQPQHF.

This clone occurred once. As DNA, the CDR3 is TGCGCCCACAATCTACTAGCGGGGGGGGCAGATACGCAGTATTTT. It codes for CAHNLLAGGADTQYF. The chain has TRBV10-1 and TRBJ2-3, with 13 bases that match TRBD2. The germline CDR1 and CDR2 sequences are WNHNN and SYGVQD (reference sequence). The CDR3 is 15 amino acids. Trimming at V came to 11 bases and at J to 4 bases, leaving 9 bases not matched to a gene.